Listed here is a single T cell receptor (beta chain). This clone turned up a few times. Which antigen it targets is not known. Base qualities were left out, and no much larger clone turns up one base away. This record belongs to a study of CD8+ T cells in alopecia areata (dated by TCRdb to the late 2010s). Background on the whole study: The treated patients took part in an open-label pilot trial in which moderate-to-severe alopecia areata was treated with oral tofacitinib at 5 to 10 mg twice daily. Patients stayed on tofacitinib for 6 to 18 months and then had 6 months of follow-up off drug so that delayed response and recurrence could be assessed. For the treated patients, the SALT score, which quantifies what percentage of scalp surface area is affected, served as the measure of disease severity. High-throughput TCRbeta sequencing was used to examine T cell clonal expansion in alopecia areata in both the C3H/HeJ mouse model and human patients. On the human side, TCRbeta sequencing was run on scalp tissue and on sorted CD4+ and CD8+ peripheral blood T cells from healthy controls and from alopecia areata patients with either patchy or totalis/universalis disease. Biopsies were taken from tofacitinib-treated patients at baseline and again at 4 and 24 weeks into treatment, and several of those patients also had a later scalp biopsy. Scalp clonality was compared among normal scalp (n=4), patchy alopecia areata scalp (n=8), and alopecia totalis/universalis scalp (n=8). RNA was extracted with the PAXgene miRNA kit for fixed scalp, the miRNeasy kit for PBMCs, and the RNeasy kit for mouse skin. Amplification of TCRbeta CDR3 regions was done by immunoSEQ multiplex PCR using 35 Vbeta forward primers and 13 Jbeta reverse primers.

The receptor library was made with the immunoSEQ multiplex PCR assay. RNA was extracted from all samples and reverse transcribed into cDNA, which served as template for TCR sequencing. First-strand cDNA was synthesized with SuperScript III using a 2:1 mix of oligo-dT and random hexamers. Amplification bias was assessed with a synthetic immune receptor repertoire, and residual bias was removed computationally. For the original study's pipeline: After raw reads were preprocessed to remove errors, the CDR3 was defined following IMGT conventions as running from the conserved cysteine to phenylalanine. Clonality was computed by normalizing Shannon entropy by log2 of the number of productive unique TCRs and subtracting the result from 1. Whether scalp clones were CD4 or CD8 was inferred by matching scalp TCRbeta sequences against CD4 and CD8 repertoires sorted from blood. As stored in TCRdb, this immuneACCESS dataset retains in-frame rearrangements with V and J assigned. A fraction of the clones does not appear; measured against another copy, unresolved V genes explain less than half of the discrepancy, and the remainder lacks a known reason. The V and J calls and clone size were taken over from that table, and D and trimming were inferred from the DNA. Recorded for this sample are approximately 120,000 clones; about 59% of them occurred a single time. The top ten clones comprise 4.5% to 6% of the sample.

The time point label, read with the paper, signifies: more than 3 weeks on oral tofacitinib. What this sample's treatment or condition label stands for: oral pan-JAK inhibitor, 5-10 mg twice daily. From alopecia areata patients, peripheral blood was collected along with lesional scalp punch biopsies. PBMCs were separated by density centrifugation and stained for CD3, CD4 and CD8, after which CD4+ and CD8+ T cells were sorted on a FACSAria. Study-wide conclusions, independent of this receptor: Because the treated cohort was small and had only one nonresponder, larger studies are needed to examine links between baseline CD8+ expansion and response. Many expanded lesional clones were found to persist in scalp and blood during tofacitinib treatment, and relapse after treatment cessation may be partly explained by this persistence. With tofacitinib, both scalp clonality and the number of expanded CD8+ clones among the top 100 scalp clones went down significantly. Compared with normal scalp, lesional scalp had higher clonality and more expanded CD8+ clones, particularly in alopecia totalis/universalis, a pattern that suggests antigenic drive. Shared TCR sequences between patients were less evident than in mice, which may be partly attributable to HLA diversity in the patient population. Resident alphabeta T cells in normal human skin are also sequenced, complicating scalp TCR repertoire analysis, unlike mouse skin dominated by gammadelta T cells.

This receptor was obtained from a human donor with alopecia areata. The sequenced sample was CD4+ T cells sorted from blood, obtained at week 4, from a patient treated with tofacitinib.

CDR3 region: CSVDVGAGTEAFF. In nucleotide form, the sequence is TGCAGCGTTGACGTCGGGGCCGGGACTGAAGCTTTCTTT. The receptor chain draws on TRBV29-1 and TRBJ1-1; TRBD1 could be the D gene, as 5 bases match. CDR1 and CDR2 were assigned from the germline V gene as SQVTM and ANQGSEA. The CDR3 holds 13 amino acids from the cysteine to the phenylalanine. CDR3 DNA only is kept here, 39 bases in frame from base 1. The V and J ends are trimmed by 3 bases and 5 bases, leaving 13 bases between them.